This T cell receptor (beta chain) originates from a study of OX40 agonist ivuxolimab in advanced cancers. Study-level information: Ivuxolimab is a fully human IgG2 antibody that activates OX40 (CD134). Of the patients, three showed partial responses, one with hepatocellular carcinoma and two with cutaneous melanoma.

A remark on this clone: Its target is unknown.

This table comes from immunoSEQ multiplex PCR, and its TCRdb copy is limited to in-frame clones, with some not included. The sample has 55,000 to 70,000 clones; about 82% are singletons. Germline CDR1 and CDR2: LNHDA and SQIVND (reference sequence). V was cut by 7 bases and J by 6 bases, with 17 bases left in between. This CDR3 has 14 amino acids. General observations from the study: Dosing at 0.1 to 3.0 mg/kg was accompanied by clonal expansion of CD4+ and CD8+ blood T cells by week 6.

The sequence derives from an adult with an advanced solid tumor such as melanoma, head and neck, liver or kidney cancer. The sequencing used CD4+ or CD8+ T cells sorted from blood, collected in a trial of the OX40 agonist ivuxolimab. The chain has TRBV19 and TRBJ2-3; maybe TRBD2 (6 bases). The CDR3 DNA sequence: TGTGCCAGTAATCCGGGACTCCACTTGGATACGCAGTATTTT. Amino acids: CASNPGLHLDTQYF.